The rows below give T cell receptor beta chains drawn from one sample of a study of CD8 T cells in ankylosing spondylitis. A single record per CDR3 protein comes from TCRdb applying MiXCR to the 5' RACE reads. The repertoire holds some 330,000 distinct CDR3 sequences, 7.5% to 9% seen once, with roughly 15% in the top ten. Sequenced input: blood, either unsorted or a sorted T cell fraction (not recorded which). The source of these receptors is a male donor with ankylosing spondylitis. The CDR3 runs from the conserved cysteine through the conserved F or W. The D gene is left open where the match is weak. Size values are once, few and many counts, or a class for expanded clones, and some rows have none.

V	size	D	J	DNA	CDR3
TRBV7-9	few	.	TRBJ1-3	TGTGCCAGCAGACTAAATTTGGGAAACACCATATATTTT	CASRLNLGNTIYF
TRBV4-3	.	.	TRBJ2-5	TGCGCCAGCAGCCAAGATGTTGGGGCAGAGACCCAGTACTTC	CASSQDVGAETQYF
TRBV6-2/TRBV6-3	.	.	TRBJ2-1	TGTGCCAGCAGTGGGATTGAGGCAATGAGCGATGAGCAGTTCTTC	CASSGIEAMSDEQFF
TRBV6-1	few	.	TRBJ2-2	TGTGCCACTGCGACTGGGACCGGGGAGCTGTTTTTT	CATATGTGELFF
TRBV4-1	.	.	TRBJ2-7	TGCGCCAGCAGCCGGACAGAGACCTACGAGCAGTACTTC	CASSRTETYEQYF
TRBV12-3/TRBV12-4	few	.	TRBJ1-1	TGTGCCAGCAGTTTAGCGGGGTGGGGCACTGAAGCTTTCTTT	CASSLAGWGTEAFF
TRBV20-1	.	.	TRBJ2-7	TGCAGTGCTGTCCGGGTTGGGAACGAGCAGTACTTC	CSAVRVGNEQYF
TRBV5-1	few	.	TRBJ2-6	TGCGCCAGCAGCTTGGCGGGAGCTGGGGCCAACGTCCTGACTTTC	CASSLAGAGANVLTF
TRBV5-5	.	.	TRBJ2-7	TGTGCCAGCAGCTTAGCGGAGACCTACGAGCAGTACTTC	CASSLAETYEQYF
TRBV5-1	many	TRBD1	TRBJ2-3	TGCGCCAGCAGCGAACGGACAGGGGACACAGATACGCAGTATTTT	CASSERTGDTDTQYF
TRBV7-2	.	.	TRBJ2-3	TGTGCCAGCAGCTTAAGACAACCAGATACGCAGTATTTT	CASSLRQPDTQYF
TRBV6-6	.	.	TRBJ2-7	TGTGCCAGCAGTTACTCTAGCGTGCAGTACTTC	CASSYSSVQYF
TRBV20-1	few	TRBD1	TRBJ1-5	TGCAGTGCTTCGCACGGGGGGACAGGGAGATTTCTTCAGCCCCAGCATTTT	CSASHGGTGRFLQPQHF
TRBV6-2/TRBV6-3	few	.	TRBJ2-3	TGTGCCAGCAGTCGATACCGAGGGACTTCAGATACGCAGTATTTT	CASSRYRGTSDTQYF
TRBV7-9	few	TRBD2	TRBJ2-7	TGTGCCAGCAGCTTAGGGCTGGGGGGGACCAGATCCTACGAGCAGTACTTC	CASSLGLGGTRSYEQYF
TRBV29-1	many	.	TRBJ2-3	TGCAGCGTTGAAGACAGGGGTGGCACAGATACGCAGTATTTT	CSVEDRGGTDTQYF
TRBV20-1	.	.	TRBJ2-1	TGCAGTGCTAGTATTCCCTCCTGGTTAGGCGGGGGCCAAGGGGACAATGAGCAGTTCTTC	CSASIPSWLGGGQGDNEQFF
TRBV2	many	.	TRBJ2-2	TGTGCCAGCACGAAAGGGGCGCCCAGCCCCGGGGAGCTGTTTTTT	CASTKGAPSPGELFF
TRBV25-1	.	TRBD2	TRBJ2-1	TGTGCCAGCAGTGACCGACTAGCGGGCGACAATGAGCAGTTCTTC	CASSDRLAGDNEQFF
TRBV24-1	many	TRBD2	TRBJ2-1	TGTGCCACCAGTGATTTCGGGAGGGTCGAGGGGAGCTCCTACAATGAGCAGTTCTTC	CATSDFGRVEGSSYNEQFF
TRBV25-1	.	TRBD2	TRBJ2-7	TGTGCCAGTTCGGCGGGGGGACCCTTTTACGAGCAGTACTTC	CASSAGGPFYEQYF
TRBV18	few	TRBD1	TRBJ1-3	TGTGCCAGCCTAACAGGGGCGAGCTCTGGAAACACCATATATTTT	CASLTGASSGNTIYF
TRBV12-3/TRBV12-4	.	.	TRBJ2-2	TGTGCCAGCAGTTCTCCCTTCTGGGGACACGAAAACACCGGGGAGCTGTTTTTT	CASSSPFWGHENTGELFF
TRBV20-1	few	.	TRBJ2-3	TGCAGTGCTGGCAGGGTGGTCTCAGATACGCAGTATTTT	CSAGRVVSDTQYF
TRBV3-1	.	TRBD2	TRBJ2-5	TGTGCCAGCAGCCACCCGACTAGCGGGGCGTACCAAGAGACCCAGTACTTC	CASSHPTSGAYQETQYF
TRBV11-1	many	.	TRBJ2-3	TGTGCCAGCGAATTCGAGACCGGGACACCGAAAACCTACACAGATACGCAGTATTTT	CASEFETGTPKTYTDTQYF
TRBV7-8	.	.	TRBJ2-1	TGTGCCAGCAGCTCCCGACTAGGATACAATGAGCAGTTCTTC	CASSSRLGYNEQFF
TRBV28	.	.	TRBJ2-7	TGTGCCAGCAGTTTATCGGCGATCGGAGCCTACGAGCAGTACTTC	CASSLSAIGAYEQYF